The T cell receptor (beta chain) described here comes from a study of blood T cells in healthy people across ages. Findings and caveats of the study: Estimated diversity, derived from one million T cells, was regarded as an underestimate. Percentage of naive T cells showed a strong correlation with TCR beta diversity.

There are 14 residues in the CDR3. PCR was performed a second time for about 7 to 12 cycles using a sample-barcoded 5' primer and a J-beta primer mix. Each of the cDNA molecules was tagged by a template-switch adaptor with 12 random nucleotides. At least 3 million CDR3-containing paired-end reads were obtained per sample. TCRdb recomputed calls from the 5' RACE reads with MiXCR, one row per CDR3 protein. Among 1,500,000 or so distinct CDR3 sequences listed, 42% were seen once. Notes on this clonotype: Its antigen is not known. Relative to the germline gene, one junction end is altered; a read error may explain this.

V and J are TRBV12-3 or TRBV12-4 and TRBJ1-5; no firm D call. Sequencing was carried out using blood. The sequence derives from a young woman in good health. DNA for the CDR3: TGTGCCAGCAGGTTAGAACAGCACAATCAGCCCCAGCATTTT. It specifies CASRLEQHNQPQHF.